The clone carrying this T cell receptor beta chain was picked up one time. The data stem from a study of T cell responses to AZD1222 COVID-19 vaccine. Only in-frame clones appear in the TCRdb table, and some are missing; sequencing was by immunoSEQ multiplex PCR. The data contain around 130,000 clones, roughly 89% of them singletons. V was clipped by 1 base and J by 9 bases, with 9 bases between them. The CDR3 is made up of 12 amino acids. CDR1 LGHDT and CDR2 YNNKEL come from the germline V gene (reference sequence). V and J are TRBV3-1 (or the pseudogene TRBV3-2) and TRBJ1-2, with D perhaps TRBD1 (5 bases). Here the sequenced sample was peripheral blood, taken 28 days after the second AZD1222 dose. The receptor comes from an adult who received the AZD1222 COVID-19 vaccine. This CDR3 reads CASSQAGRRYTF. CDR3 nucleotides: TGTGCCAGCAGCCAAGCAGGGAGGCGCTACACCTTC.